This T cell receptor (beta chain) was recovered during a study of radiotherapy plus CTLA-4 blockade in lung cancer listed by TCRdb under 2018. Turning to the overall study: Objective responses occurred in 18% of enrolled patients, and under 40% achieved disease control.

In this study, focal radiation therapy paired with CTLA-4 blockade (ipilimumab) was tested in patients who had chemo-refractory metastatic non-small-cell lung cancer. CDR1 and CDR2, per the germline V gene, are SGDLS and YYNGEE. Trimming at the junction amounts to 0 bases on V and 1 base on J, and the germline ends lie 10 bases apart. Counted from cysteine to phenylalanine, this CDR3 has 15 amino acids. Only the CDR3 DNA stays, 45 bases, in frame from base 1. As concerns this clone: The antigen this receptor binds is unknown. Per-base quality was not reported, and no clone a single base away is much larger than it. Other DNA sequences in this specimen translate into the identical CDR3.

The library was generated by the immunoSEQ multiplex PCR assay. Entries here come from immuneACCESS through TCRdb and include only in-frame sequences with V and J called. Some clones fail to appear in such tables; in the studies checked, an unresolved V gene covers under half of the shortfall, and the cause of the remainder is unknown. In this sample the table shows under 50,000 clones, 60% to 80% of which occur a single time. The ten top clones hold under 25% of the sample. On the study overall, not on this receptor specifically: The strongest predictors of response, as reported, were early dynamic changes in blood T cell clones along with a rise in serum interferon-beta after radiation. TCR clones derived from tumors expanded in peripheral blood after treatment with radiotherapy and ipilimumab.

The origin of this receptor is a human donor with non-small cell lung cancer that progressed on radiotherapy plus ipilimumab. This receptor chain uses TRBV9 and TRBJ2-5; TRBD1 is perhaps the D gene, given 6 matching bases. The sequencing used peripheral blood, collected from a patient treated with radiotherapy plus ipilimumab. DNA sequence: TGTGCCAGCAGCGTAGTACAGGGTGGCCAAGAGACCCAGTACTTC. Translated, it reads CASSVVQGGQETQYF. With the portions outside the CDR3 filled from the reference TRBV9 and TRBJ2-5 genes, the complete variable region becomes DSGVTQTPKHLITATGQRVTLRCSPRSGDLSVYWYQQSLDQGLQFLIQYYNGEERAKGNILERFSAQQFPDLHSELNLSSLELGDSALYFCASSVVQGGQETQYFGPGTRLLVL.